This TCR beta chain was documented in a study of cytomegalovirus exposure and HLA in healthy donors. Study as a whole: A prior analysis found some 110 million unique TCR beta sequences from 150 million to 200 million T cells. Broader study findings: Using the classifier, cytomegalovirus status was reportedly diagnosed with high specificity and sensitivity. A later analysis showed that HLA-associated TCR beta chains had undergone more clonal expansion than equally common others.

PCR involved 60 Vbeta and 13 Jbeta primers. This table comes from immunoSEQ multiplex PCR, and its TCRdb copy is limited to in-frame clones, with some not included. The sample includes about 270,000 clones, 70% to 90% of them seen just once. Concerning this clone: Its antigen is still unknown.

The CDR3 length is 19 residues. V trimming: 4 bases; J trimming: 0 bases; junction bases outside the gene matches: 11. Germline assignment: CDR1 SGHRS and CDR2 YFSETQ. This chain joins TRBV5-1 and TRBJ2-2; 11 bases map to TRBD2. Sample: PBMCs. This TCR derives from a man aged 40-50 years in good health and CMV-seropositive. The CDR3 DNA reads TGCGCCAGCAGCCACTCCCCCGGGACTAGCGGAACGAACACCGGGGAGCTGTTTTTT. It yields the protein CASSHSPGTSGTNTGELFF.